This record concerns one TCR beta chain sequence. The antigen remains unidentified. This sample was taken from a study of cytomegalovirus exposure and HLA in healthy donors. Whole-study context: Roughly 180 million T cells yielded some 100 million unique TCR beta sequences, as an earlier analysis found. Study-wide findings and caveats: A previous analysis found most TCR beta V segments productive roughly 90% or roughly 30% of the time.

This CDR3 is built from 14 residues. Trimming shortened V by 1 base and J by 0 bases, and 9 bases separated the two germline ends. Germline V CDR1 and CDR2: SQVTM, ANQGSEA. Primers included in the PCR were 60 Vbeta and 13 Jbeta primers. The method was immunoSEQ multiplex PCR; TCRdb's version includes in-frame clones alone and lacks a portion of them. The sample lists about 270,000 clones; 70% to 90% were seen once. This sequence joins TRBV29-1 and TRBJ1-2; D might be TRBD1 (5 bases). The sequencing input was PBMCs. This TCR was sampled from a man aged 35 to 55 in good health and CMV-seropositive. CDR3 nucleotide sequence: TGCAGCGTTGAAGGGGGCGCTTCTAACTATGGCTACACCTTC. Its translation: CSVEGGASNYGYTF.